This TCR beta chain originates from a study of OX40 agonist ivuxolimab in advanced cancers. Overall study: The dose of intravenous ivuxolimab that patients received every 2 weeks ranged from 0.01 to 10 mg/kg. Study-wide points: At 0.1-3.0 mg/kg, partial responders had clonal expansion among the lowest observed.

Germline V lookup: CDR1 MDHEN, CDR2 SYDVKM. This CDR3 is 15 amino acids long. The V gene lost 4 bases and the J gene lost 0 bases, with 12 bases spanning the gap. The method was immunoSEQ multiplex PCR; TCRdb's version includes in-frame clones alone and lacks a portion of them. Here the sample spans about 41,000 clones, less than 85% being singletons. To note about this clone: Its antigen remains unidentified.

This chain links TRBV28 with TRBJ1-1; D possibly corresponds to TRBD1 (5 bases). The sequencing used CD4+ or CD8+ T cells sorted from blood, collected in a trial of the OX40 agonist ivuxolimab. The clonotype comes from an adult with an advanced solid tumor such as melanoma, head and neck, liver or kidney cancer. CDR3 nucleotide sequence: TGTGCCAGCAGTTCTGCGGGACGTCTGAACACTGAAGCTTTCTTT. The encoded protein is CASSSAGRLNTEAFF.